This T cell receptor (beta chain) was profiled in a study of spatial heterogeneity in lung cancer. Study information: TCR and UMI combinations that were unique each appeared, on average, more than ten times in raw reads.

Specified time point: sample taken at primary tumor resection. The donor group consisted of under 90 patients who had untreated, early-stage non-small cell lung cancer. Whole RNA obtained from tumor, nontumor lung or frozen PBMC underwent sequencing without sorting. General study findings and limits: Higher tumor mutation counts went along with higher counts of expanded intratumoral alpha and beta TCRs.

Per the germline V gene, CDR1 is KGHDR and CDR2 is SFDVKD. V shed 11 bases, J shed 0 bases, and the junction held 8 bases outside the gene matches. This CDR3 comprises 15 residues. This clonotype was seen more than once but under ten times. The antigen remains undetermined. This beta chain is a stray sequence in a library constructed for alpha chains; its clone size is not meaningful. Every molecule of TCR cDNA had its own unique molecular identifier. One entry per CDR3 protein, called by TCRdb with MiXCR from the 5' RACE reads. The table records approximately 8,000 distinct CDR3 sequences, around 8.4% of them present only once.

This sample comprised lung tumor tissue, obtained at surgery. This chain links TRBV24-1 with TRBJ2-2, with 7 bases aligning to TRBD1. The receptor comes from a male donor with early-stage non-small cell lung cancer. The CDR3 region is CAIIPGQTNTGELFF. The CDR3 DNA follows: TGTGCCATCATACCGGGACAGACGAACACCGGGGAGCTGTTTTTT.